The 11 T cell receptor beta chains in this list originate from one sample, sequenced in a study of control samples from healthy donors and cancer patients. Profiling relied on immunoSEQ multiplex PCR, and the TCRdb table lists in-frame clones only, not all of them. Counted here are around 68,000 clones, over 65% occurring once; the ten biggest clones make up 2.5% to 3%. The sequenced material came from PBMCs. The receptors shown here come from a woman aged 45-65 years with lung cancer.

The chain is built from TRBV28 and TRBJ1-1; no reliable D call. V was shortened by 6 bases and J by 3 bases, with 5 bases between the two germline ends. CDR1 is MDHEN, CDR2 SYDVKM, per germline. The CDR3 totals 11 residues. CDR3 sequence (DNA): TGTGCCAGCAGCACATACACTGAAGCTTTCTTT. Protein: CASSTYTEAFF.

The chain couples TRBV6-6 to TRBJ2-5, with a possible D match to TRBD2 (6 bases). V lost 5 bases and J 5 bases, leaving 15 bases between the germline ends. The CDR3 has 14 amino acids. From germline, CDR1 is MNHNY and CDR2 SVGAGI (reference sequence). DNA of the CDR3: TGTGCCAGCAGTCCCCCCCATCGGGAGGAGACCCAGTACTTC. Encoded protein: CASSPPHREETQYF.

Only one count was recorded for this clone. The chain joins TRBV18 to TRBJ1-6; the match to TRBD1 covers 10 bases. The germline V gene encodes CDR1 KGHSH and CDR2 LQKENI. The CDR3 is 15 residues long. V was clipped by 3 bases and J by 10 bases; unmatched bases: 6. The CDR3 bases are TGTGCCAGCTCACCGGGGACAGGGGAAGGCTCACCCCTCCACTTT. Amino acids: CASSPGTGEGSPLHF.

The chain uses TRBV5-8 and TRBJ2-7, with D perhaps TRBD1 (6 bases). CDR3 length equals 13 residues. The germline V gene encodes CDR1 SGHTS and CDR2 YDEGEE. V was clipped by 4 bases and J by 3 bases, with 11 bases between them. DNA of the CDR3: TGTGCCAGCAGCGACGAGGGGGACTACGAGCAGTACTTC. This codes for CASSDEGDYEQYF.

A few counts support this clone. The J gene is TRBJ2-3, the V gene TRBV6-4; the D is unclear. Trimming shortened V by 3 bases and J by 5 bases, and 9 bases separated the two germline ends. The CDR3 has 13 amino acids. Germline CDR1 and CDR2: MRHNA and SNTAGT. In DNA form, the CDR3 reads TGTGCCAGCAGTGAGACGTGGAGAGATACGCAGTATTTT. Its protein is CASSETWRDTQYF.

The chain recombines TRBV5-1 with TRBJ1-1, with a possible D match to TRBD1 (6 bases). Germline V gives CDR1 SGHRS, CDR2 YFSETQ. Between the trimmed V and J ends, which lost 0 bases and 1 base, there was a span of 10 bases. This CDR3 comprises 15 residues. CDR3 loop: CASSLAGQRNTEAFF. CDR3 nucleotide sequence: TGCGCCAGCAGCTTGGCCGGACAGCGGAACACTGAAGCTTTCTTT.

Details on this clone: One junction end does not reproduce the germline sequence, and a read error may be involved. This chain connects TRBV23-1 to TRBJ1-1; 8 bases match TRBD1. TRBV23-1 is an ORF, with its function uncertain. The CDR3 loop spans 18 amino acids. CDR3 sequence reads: CASNQMRQGKNTNTEAFF. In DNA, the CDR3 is TGCGCCAGCAATCAAATGCGACAGGGGAAGAATACGAACACTGAAGCTTTCTTT.

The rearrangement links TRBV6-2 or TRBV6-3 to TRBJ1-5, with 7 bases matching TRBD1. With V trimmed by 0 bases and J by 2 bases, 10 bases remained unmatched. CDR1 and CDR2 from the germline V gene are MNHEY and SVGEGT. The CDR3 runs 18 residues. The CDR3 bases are TGTGCCAGCAGTTACTCACGATGGGCCGGGACAGGCAATCAGCCCCAGCATTTT. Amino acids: CASSYSRWAGTGNQPQHF.

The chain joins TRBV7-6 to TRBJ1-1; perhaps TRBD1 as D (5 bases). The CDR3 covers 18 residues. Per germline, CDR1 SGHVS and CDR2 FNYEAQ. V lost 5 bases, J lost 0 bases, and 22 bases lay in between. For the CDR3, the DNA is TGTGCCAGCAGCCCGACTCTGGGGGAGGGTACCGTGAACACTGAAGCTTTCTTT. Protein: CASSPTLGEGTVNTEAFF.

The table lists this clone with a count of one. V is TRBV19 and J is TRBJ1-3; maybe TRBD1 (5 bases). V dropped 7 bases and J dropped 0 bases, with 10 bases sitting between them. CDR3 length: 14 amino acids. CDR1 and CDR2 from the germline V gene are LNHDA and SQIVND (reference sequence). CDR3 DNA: TGTGCCAGTACTACAGGTATCTCTGGAAACACCATATATTTT. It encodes CASTTGISGNTIYF.

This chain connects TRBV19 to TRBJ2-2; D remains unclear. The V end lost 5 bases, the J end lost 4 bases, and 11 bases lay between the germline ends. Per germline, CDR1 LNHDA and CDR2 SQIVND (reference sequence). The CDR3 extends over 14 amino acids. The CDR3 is CASSATTATGELFF. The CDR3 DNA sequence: TGTGCCAGTAGTGCAACAACCGCCACCGGGGAGCTGTTTTTT. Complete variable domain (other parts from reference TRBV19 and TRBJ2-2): DGGITQSPKYLFRKEGQNVTLSCEQNLNHDAMYWYRQDPGQGLRLIYYSQIVNDFQKGDIAEGYSVSREKKESFPLTVTSAQKNPTAFYLCASSATTATGELFFGEGSRLTVL.